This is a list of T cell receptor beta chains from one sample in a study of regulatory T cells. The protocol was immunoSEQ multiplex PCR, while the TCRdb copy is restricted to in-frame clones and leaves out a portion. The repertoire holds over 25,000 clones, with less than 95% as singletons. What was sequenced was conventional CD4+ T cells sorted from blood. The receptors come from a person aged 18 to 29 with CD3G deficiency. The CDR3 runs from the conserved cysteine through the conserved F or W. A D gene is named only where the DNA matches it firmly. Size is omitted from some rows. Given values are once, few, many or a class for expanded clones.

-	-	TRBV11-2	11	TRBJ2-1	TGTGCCAGCAGCTTCAGTGATGAGCAGTTCTTC	CASSFSDEQFF
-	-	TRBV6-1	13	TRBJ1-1	TGTGCCAGCAGTGAAGCGCGGGACACTGAAGCTTTCTTT	CASSEARDTEAFF
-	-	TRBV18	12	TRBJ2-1	TGTGCCAGCTCACCAGGTATAAATCCACAGTTCTTC	CASSPGINPQFF
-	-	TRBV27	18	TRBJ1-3	TGTGCCAGCAGTTTCCAACGCCCCCCCAGGGACTCTGGAAACACCATATATTTT	CASSFQRPPRDSGNTIYF
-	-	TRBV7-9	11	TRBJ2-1	TGTGCCAGCAGCTCTCTCGTGGAGCAGTTCTTC	CASSSLVEQFF
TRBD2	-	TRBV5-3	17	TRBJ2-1	TGTGCCAGAAGCTCTCCGGGACTAGCGACTCCCAACAATGAGCAGTTCTTC	CARSSPGLATPNNEQFF
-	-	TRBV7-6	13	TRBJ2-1	TGTGCCAGCAGCTACGACACGGGGGGCACGGAGTTCTTC	CASSYDTGGTEFF
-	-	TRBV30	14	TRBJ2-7	TGTGCCTGTCACCGGGACGCGAACTCCTACGAGCAGTACTTC	CACHRDANSYEQYF
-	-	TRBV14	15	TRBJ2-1	TGTGCCAGCAGCCAATTTGACACCGTCTACAATGAGCAGTTCTTC	CASSQFDTVYNEQFF
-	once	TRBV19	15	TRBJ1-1	TGTGCCAGTAGTATAGTCGGACGAACTAACACTGAAGCTTTCTTT	CASSIVGRTNTEAFF
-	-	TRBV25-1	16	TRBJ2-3	TGTGCCAGCAGTGACGGCAGCGGAGGTAGCACAGATACGCAGTATTTT	CASSDGSGGSTDTQYF
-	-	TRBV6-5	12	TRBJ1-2	TGTGCCAGCAGTAACCGGGGGGATGGCTACACCTTC	CASSNRGDGYTF
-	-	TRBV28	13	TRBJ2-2	TGTGCCAGCAGTCTACAGAACACCGGGGAGCTGTTTTTT	CASSLQNTGELFF
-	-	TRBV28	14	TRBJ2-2	TGTGCCAGCAGTGGGAGGAGGCGGGCCGGGGAGCTGTTTTTT	CASSGRRRAGELFF
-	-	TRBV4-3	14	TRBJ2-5	TGCGCCAGCAGCCAAGACAGGCCCCAAGAGACCCAGTACTTC	CASSQDRPQETQYF
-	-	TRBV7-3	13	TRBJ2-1	TGTGCCAGCAGCCCGGGACCTAACAATGAGCAGTTCTTC	CASSPGPNNEQFF
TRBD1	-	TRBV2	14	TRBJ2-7	TGTGCCAGCAGTCGGGACAGGGGGATATACGAGCAGTACTTC	CASSRDRGIYEQYF
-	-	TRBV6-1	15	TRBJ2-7	TGTGCCAGCAGTGACTATCACGGACAGAACTACGAGCAGTACTTC	CASSDYHGQNYEQYF
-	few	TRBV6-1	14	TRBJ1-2	TGTGCCAGCAGTGAAACCAAGGGACCGTATGGCTACACCTTC	CASSETKGPYGYTF
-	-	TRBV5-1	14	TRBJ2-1	TGCGCCAGCAGCTTGGCAGCGGCCTACAATGAGCAGTTCTTC	CASSLAAAYNEQFF
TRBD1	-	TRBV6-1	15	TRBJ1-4	TGTGCCAGCAGTACGCGACAGGGCACTAATGAAAAACTGTTTTTT	CASSTRQGTNEKLFF
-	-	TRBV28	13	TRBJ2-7	TGTGCCAGCACCCCCGGGGGATTCTACGAGCAGTACTTC	CASTPGGFYEQYF
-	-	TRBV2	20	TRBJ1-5	TGTGCCACCAGTCCTTGGCCCAGACACGGCGGGGAGTATAGCAATCAGCCCCAGCATTTT	CATSPWPRHGGEYSNQPQHF
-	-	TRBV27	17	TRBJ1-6	TGTGCCAGCAGCTCACCGGGGGGGGAGGTAGGTAATTCACCCCTCCACTTT	CASSSPGGEVGNSPLHF
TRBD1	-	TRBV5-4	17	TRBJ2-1	TGTGCCAGCAGCCTGGTTAGGGGGCAAGGCTCCTACAATGAGCAGTTCTTC	CASSLVRGQGSYNEQFF
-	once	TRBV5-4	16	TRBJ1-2	TGTGCCAGCAGCTTCCAACTCACAAGAGCTAACTATGGCTACACCTTC	CASSFQLTRANYGYTF
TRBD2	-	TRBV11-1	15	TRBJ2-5	TGTGCCAGCAGCTTACTACCGCGGGGGGGAGAGACCCAGTACTTC	CASSLLPRGGETQYF
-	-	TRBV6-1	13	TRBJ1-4	TGTGCCAGCAGTCGGGCGTCTAATGAAAAACTGTTTTTT	CASSRASNEKLFF
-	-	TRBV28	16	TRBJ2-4	TGTGCCAGCAGTCCCCCGGACAGCCTAGCCAAAAACATTCAGTACTTC	CASSPPDSLAKNIQYF
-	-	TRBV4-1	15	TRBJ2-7	TGCGCCAGCAGCCCATGGGATAGGGGCTCCTACGAGCAGTACTTC	CASSPWDRGSYEQYF
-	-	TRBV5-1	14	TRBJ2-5	TGCGCCAGCAGCTTACGGGGCACGGAGGGGACCCAGTACTTC	CASSLRGTEGTQYF
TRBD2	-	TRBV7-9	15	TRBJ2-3	TGTGCCAGCAGCTTAACTAGCGGGAGCACAGATACGCAGTATTTT	CASSLTSGSTDTQYF
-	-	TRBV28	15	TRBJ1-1	TGTGCCAGCAGGACCTTCAGACAACTGAACACTGAAGCTTTCTTT	CASRTFRQLNTEAFF
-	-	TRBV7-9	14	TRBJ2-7	TGTGCCAGCAGCTTCGACAGGCCCCCCTACGAGCAGTACTTC	CASSFDRPPYEQYF
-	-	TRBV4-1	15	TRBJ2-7	TGCGCCAGCAGCCCCACGGGCAGGGTGGTCTACGAGCAGTACTTC	CASSPTGRVVYEQYF
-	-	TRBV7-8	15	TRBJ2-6	TGTGCCAGCAGCCGAGGGGTCTCTGGGGCCAACGTCCTGACTTTC	CASSRGVSGANVLTF
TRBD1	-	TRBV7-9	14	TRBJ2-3	TGTGCCAGCAGCTTAGAGGGGACAGTCGATACGCAGTATTTT	CASSLEGTVDTQYF
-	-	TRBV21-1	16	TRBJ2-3	TGTGCCAGCAGCCGACAGGTGGGGGAGCAGGGAGATACGCAGTATTTT	CASSRQVGEQGDTQYF
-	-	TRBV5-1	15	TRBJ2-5	TGCGCCAGCAGCTTGGGGGCAGGGAACCAAGAGACCCAGTACTTC	CASSLGAGNQETQYF
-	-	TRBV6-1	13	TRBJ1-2	TGTGCCAGCAGTGCAGTCGGCAGGGAGGGCTACACCTTC	CASSAVGREGYTF
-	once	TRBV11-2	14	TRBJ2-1	TGTGCCAGCAGCCCCGGGACGGGGATCAATGAGCAGTTCTTC	CASSPGTGINEQFF
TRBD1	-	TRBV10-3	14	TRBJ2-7	TGTGCCATCAGTGAGGGGGACAGGGGTTACGAGCAGTACTTC	CAISEGDRGYEQYF
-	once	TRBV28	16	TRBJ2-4	TGTGCCAGCTCCACTCTTATGGGGCAGGCCAAAAACATTCAGTACTTC	CASSTLMGQAKNIQYF
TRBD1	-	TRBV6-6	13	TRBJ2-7	TGTGCCAGCAGCAACAGGGGTCGGTACGAGCAGTACTTC	CASSNRGRYEQYF
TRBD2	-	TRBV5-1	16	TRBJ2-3	TGCGCCAGCAGCTTGGGACTAGCGGGAGCAACAGATACGCAGTATTTT	CASSLGLAGATDTQYF
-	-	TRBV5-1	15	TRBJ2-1	TGCGCCAGCAGCTTGGAGGCCCAGCCCTACAATGAGCAGTTCTTC	CASSLEAQPYNEQFF
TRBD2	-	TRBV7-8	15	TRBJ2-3	TGTGCCAGCAGCTTAACTAGCGGGAAAACAGATACGCAGTATTTT	CASSLTSGKTDTQYF
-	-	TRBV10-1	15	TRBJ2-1	TGCGCCAGCTCCTTCATGCGGGGTTCGTCCGGTGAGCAGTTCTTC	CASSFMRGSSGEQFF
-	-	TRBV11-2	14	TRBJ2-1	TGTGCCAGCAGCTTAGAGAGGGGGGGGTTGGAGCAGTTCTTC	CASSLERGGLEQFF
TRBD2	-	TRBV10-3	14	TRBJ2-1	TGTGCCACCATGGGAGGGACTAGTTCCAATGAGCAGTTCTTC	CATMGGTSSNEQFF
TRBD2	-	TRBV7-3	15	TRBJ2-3	TGTGCCAGCAGTTCATTAGCGGGAGAGGCAGATACGCAGTATTTT	CASSSLAGEADTQYF
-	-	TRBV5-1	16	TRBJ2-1	TGCGCCAGCAGCTTGGGGATTAACGGAGCAGGGGATGAGCAGTTCTTC	CASSLGINGAGDEQFF